This T cell receptor beta chain is from a study of STAT5B mutations in CD4+ large granular lymphocyte leukemia (dated by TCRdb to 2021 to 2024). For the study in its entirety: Among the healthy controls, the CDR3 'QG' motif was associated with a particular HLA allele. The study compared the TCRbeta repertoires of patients with CD4+ T-cell large granular lymphocyte leukemia against the TCRbeta repertoires of healthy blood donors. Flow cytometry on FACSCanto II or FACSVerse confirmed that purified fractions exceeded 95% purity among lymphocytes.

The healthy control group was made up of more than 35 blood donors, and the Finnish Red Cross blood service supplied their buffy coats. All TCR-sequenced material derived from peripheral blood: patient blood samples and healthy donor buffy coats. Ficoll-Hypaque gradient centrifugation was used to isolate peripheral blood mononuclear cells. CD4+ cells were purified magnetically from the buffy coats of healthy controls. The Gentra Puregene Cell and Tissue kit was used for genomic DNA extraction, and quantification was performed on a Qubit 2.0 fluorometer. To note about this clone: The antigen it recognizes is unknown. No base-level quality is on record; no much larger clone is a single base apart.

The CDR3, from cysteine to phenylalanine, totals 13 residues. The CDR3 DNA has 39 bases and is translated from base 1. Cut back by 0 bases and 4 bases, the V and J ends lie 7 bases apart. CDR1 is given as SGHRS and CDR2 as YFSETQ, both from the germline V gene. TCRbeta rearrangements were sequenced from genomic DNA using the immunoSEQ assay at survey resolution. The authors processed their data as follows. A lowest detectable productive clonotype frequency of 2.59 x 10-5 was observed in the TCR sequencing data. Only productive TCRbeta rearrangements, defined as complete and in-frame sequences, were included in the analyses. Sample clonality was computed as Simpson clonality in the immunoSEQ Analyzer version 3.0. Clones were binned by frequency as very rare, small, medium, large (1-20%) or hyperexpanded (>20%). Generation probabilities were estimated with OLGA 1.2.3, V-gene circos plots were generated with VDJtools, specificities were searched for in VDJdb, and CDR3 motifs were identified with GLIPH. What TCRdb holds here is the immuneACCESS table cut down to in-frame rearrangements. Part of the clones is not present; checked against another copy, under half of the missing clones reflect an unresolved V gene, and the others are unexplained. V, J and clone size are taken as reported in that table, and D and trimming were inferred from the DNA itself. The sample includes more than 30,000 clones, with 69% observed a single time. The ten largest clones take up 2.5% to 3% of the sample.

What the research found in general, with its limitations: Main leukemic clonotypes were private to each patient, although roughly 25% of the main leukemic clonotypes were found at low frequency in the non-leukemic repertoires of other patients. TRBV06-family usage was enriched among the top patient clones (8/27) compared with healthy controls (2/35). The data were not HLA-matched, and the relatively small sample size could explain the higher clonality seen in CD4+ compared with CD8+ T-LGLL. Compared with healthy CD4+ repertoires, CD4-sorted patient repertoires appeared more clonal, and this difference remained even after the putative leukemic clones were removed.

Material: CD4+ T cells from blood buffy coats. The sequence came from a human donor in good health. This chain joins TRBV5-1 to TRBJ2-5; the D gene is perhaps TRBD1 or TRBD2, each of them matching over 5 bases. In nucleotides, the sequence is TGCGCCAGCAGCTTGGCGGGGCGAGAGACCCAGTACTTC. Its protein product is CASSLAGRETQYF.